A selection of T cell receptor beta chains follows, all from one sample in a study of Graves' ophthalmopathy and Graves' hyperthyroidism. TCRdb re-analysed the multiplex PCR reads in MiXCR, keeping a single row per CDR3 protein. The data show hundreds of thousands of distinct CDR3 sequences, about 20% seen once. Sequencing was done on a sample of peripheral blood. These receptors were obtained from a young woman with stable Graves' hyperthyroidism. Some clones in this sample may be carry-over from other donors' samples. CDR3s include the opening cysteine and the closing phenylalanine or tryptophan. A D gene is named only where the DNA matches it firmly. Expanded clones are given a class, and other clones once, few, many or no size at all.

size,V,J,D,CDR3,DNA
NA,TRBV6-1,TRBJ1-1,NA,CASIQTRQDAEAFF,TGTGCCAGCATTCAGACAAGACAAGATGCTGAAGCTTTCTTT
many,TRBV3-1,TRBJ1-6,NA,CASSHNSGSYNSPLHF,TGTGCCAGCAGCCACAACTCAGGCTCCTATAATTCACCCCTCCACTTT
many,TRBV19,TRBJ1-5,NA,CASKGWAEPNQPQHF,TGTGCCAGTAAGGGTTGGGCCGAACCCAATCAGCCCCAGCATTTT
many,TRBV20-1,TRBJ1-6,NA,CSAIRGGTVRPDSPLHF,TGCAGTGCTATTCGGGGAGGAACAGTCCGACCGGATTCACCCCTCCACTTT
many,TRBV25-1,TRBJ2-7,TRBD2,CASSPYLRLSGNYEQYF,TGTGCCAGCAGCCCTTACCTCCGACTTAGCGGGAACTACGAGCAGTACTTC
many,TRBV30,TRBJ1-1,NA,CAWSFGTEAFF,TGTGCCTGGAGTTTCGGCACTGAAGCTTTCTTT
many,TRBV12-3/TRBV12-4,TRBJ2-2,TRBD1,CASSTGTGPGELFF,TGTGCCAGCAGCACCGGGACAGGGCCCGGGGAGCTGTTTTTT
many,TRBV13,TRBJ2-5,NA,CASSPRAITRETQYF,TGTGCCAGCAGCCCCCGAGCTATCACTCGAGAGACCCAGTACTTC
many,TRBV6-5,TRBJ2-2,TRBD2,CASSYASGRSGELFF,TGTGCCAGCAGTTACGCTAGCGGGAGATCCGGGGAGCTGTTTTTT
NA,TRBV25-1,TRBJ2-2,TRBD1,CASSEYLGQGANTGELFF,TGTGCCAGCAGTGAATACCTTGGACAGGGGGCCAACACCGGGGAGCTGTTTTTT
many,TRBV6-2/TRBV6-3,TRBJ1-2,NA,CASKILQEPNYGYTF,TGTGCCAGCAAAATACTACAGGAACCCAACTATGGCTACACCTTC
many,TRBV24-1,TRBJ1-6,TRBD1,CATSDGDRGWDSPLHF,TGTGCCACCAGTGATGGGGACAGGGGCTGGGATTCACCCCTCCACTTT
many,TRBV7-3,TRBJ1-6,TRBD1,CASSSGQGVSPLHF,TGTGCCAGCAGCTCGGGACAGGGAGTTTCACCCCTCCACTTT
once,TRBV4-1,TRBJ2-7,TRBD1,CASSQTTGGGYEQYF,TGCGCCAGCAGCCAAACGACAGGGGGAGGGTACGAGCAGTACTTC
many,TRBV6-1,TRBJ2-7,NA,CASRNSGATYEQYF,TGTGCCAGCAGAAATAGCGGAGCTACCTACGAGCAGTACTTC
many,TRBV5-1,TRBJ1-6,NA,CASSLAGSGDSPLHF,TGCGCCAGCAGCTTGGCAGGCTCAGGGGACTCACCCCTCCACTTT